This TCR beta chain was found in a study of shared clonotypes between healthy human individuals. There are 14 residues in the CDR3. V lost 5 bases to trimming and J lost 0 bases, with 10 bases between them. In germline, CDR1 is LNHDA, CDR2 SQIVND (reference sequence). Splitting of CD4+ cells produced CD45RA+ naive and CD45RA-negative memory subsets. The table came from immunoSEQ multiplex PCR; TCRdb's copy has only in-frame clones and leaves some out. The repertoire holds approximately 1.4 million clones, 95% to 99% seen once, with about 0.45% in the top ten. The V gene is TRBV19, the J gene TRBJ1-1; D is unclear. Sequenced sample: naive CD4+ T cells sorted from blood. The subset denotes: CD45RA+ positively selected. The sequence derives from a man aged 25 to 40 in good health. The CDR3 is CASSPTNMNTEAFF. The CDR3, as DNA: TGTGCCAGTAGTCCGACAAACATGAACACTGAAGCTTTCTTT.